The T cell receptor beta chain described here comes from a study of CD8 T cells in Susac syndrome. Random hexamers were used to reverse transcribe an amount of about 0.45 to 1 ug RNA. MiXCR, applied by TCRdb to the immunoSEQ multiplex PCR reads, yields one record per CDR3 protein. The sample contains about 300,000 distinct CDR3 sequences, 70% to 90% of which appear only once. The V end was cut by 2 bases, the J end by 12 bases, with 20 bases between. This CDR3 contains 15 residues. Germline lookup yields CDR1 MDHEN and CDR2 SYDVKM. This clonotype was obtained from a human donor with multiple sclerosis. The gene calls are TRBV28 and TRBJ2-1; D assignment may be TRBD1 or TRBD2 (5 bases each). Input material: CD8+ T cells from PBMCs. The CDR3 region has the DNA TGTGCCAGCAGTTTACGCTCCGAGGGACGGGAAAGGCAGTTCTTC. This encodes CASSLRSEGRERQFF.